These 3 T cell receptor beta chains share one sample of origin, sequenced in a study of cytomegalovirus exposure and HLA in healthy donors. The PCR contained 60 Vbeta and 13 Jbeta primers. Generated by immunoSEQ multiplex PCR, the TCRdb table keeps only in-frame clones and is missing some. The sample has around 64,000 clones, around 64% seen once; the top ten hold around 2.7%. The specimen was PBMCs. These receptors originate from a woman between 50 and 59 years old in good health and CMV-seronegative.

This chain links TRBV18 with TRBJ2-7; 9 bases map to TRBD1. Trimming took 0 bases from V and 5 from J; bases not matched to a gene: 8. The CDR3 spans 16 residues. The germline CDR1 and CDR2 sequences are KGHSH and LQKENI. CDR3 sequence reads: CASSPPGVGQGNEQYF. In DNA form, the CDR3 reads TGTGCCAGCTCACCACCGGGGGTGGGACAGGGTAACGAGCAGTACTTC. Based on the CDR3 plus reference TRBV18 and TRBJ2-7, the full variable domain is NAGVMQNPRHLVRRRGQEARLRCSPMKGHSHVYWYRQLPEEGLKFMVYLQKENIIDESGMPKERFSAEFPKEGPSILRIQQVVRGDSAAYFCASSPPGVGQGNEQYFGPGTRLTVT.

In this sample, this clone turned up a few times. CDR3 amino acids: CASSLVGSGTYEQYF. The CDR3 region has the DNA TGTGCCAGCAGCTTGGTGGGTAGCGGGACCTACGAGCAGTACTTC. The rearrangement links TRBV5-4 to TRBJ2-7; TRBD2 matches 8 bases. This CDR3 comprises 15 residues. Germline lookup yields CDR1 SGHNT and CDR2 YYREEE (reference sequence). V dropped 0 bases and J dropped 2; count of bases not matched to a gene: 4.

This chain uses TRBV6-6 with TRBJ1-1; 7 bases map to TRBD1. The CDR3 length is 15 residues. Trimming at V came to 4 bases and at J to 5 bases, leaving 10 bases not matched to a gene. The V gene's germline CDR1 is MNHNY and CDR2 SVGAGI (reference sequence). CDR3 sequence reads: CASSSPTGIGTEAFF. CDR3 in DNA: TGTGCCAGCAGTTCACCGACAGGGATTGGAACTGAAGCTTTCTTT.